These T cell receptor beta chains were read from a single sample in a study of cytomegalovirus exposure and HLA in healthy donors. Clones were sequenced by immunoSEQ multiplex PCR, and TCRdb holds only the in-frame ones, with some missing. The sample holds almost 35,000 clones. Sequenced material: PBMCs. The receptors originated from a woman aged 35 to 49 in good health and CMV-seropositive. The CDR3 runs from the conserved cysteine through the conserved F or W. Each record gives: D gene, J gene, clone size, V gene, CDR3 protein, CDR3 DNA. D genes are given only for firm matches. Some rows have no size entry. The others give once, few or many, or a class for an expanded clone.

TRBD1	TRBJ2-2	-	TRBV19	CASYRGAGELFF	TGTGCCAGCTACAGGGGCGCCGGGGAGCTGTTTTTT
TRBD1	TRBJ1-1	-	TRBV7-9	CASSSTPGTGELRTEAFF	TGTGCCAGCAGCTCAACACCTGGGACAGGGGAATTGAGAACTGAAGCTTTCTTT
-	TRBJ2-7	-	TRBV7-9	CASSSGTPYEQYF	TGTGCCAGCAGTTCCGGGACACCCTACGAGCAGTACTTC
-	TRBJ1-2	-	TRBV5-6	CASSLDGGRGFGYTF	TGTGCCAGCAGCTTGGACGGAGGGCGAGGCTTTGGCTACACCTTC
-	TRBJ2-7	-	TRBV7-6	CASSPDSSSYEQYF	TGTGCCAGCAGCCCGGACTCGAGCTCCTACGAGCAGTACTTC
-	TRBJ2-3	-	TRBV27	CASRVRDTQYF	TGTGCCAGCAGAGTGCGGGATACGCAGTATTTT
-	TRBJ2-1	-	TRBV7-9	CASSHQLVNGNNEQFF	TGTGCCAGCAGTCATCAACTAGTCAACGGAAACAATGAGCAGTTCTTC
-	TRBJ2-3	-	TRBV5-8	CASSLESRGIDTQYF	TGTGCCAGCAGCTTGGAATCCCGGGGGATAGATACGCAGTATTTT
-	TRBJ2-3	-	TRBV9	CASSSQRNTDTQYF	TGTGCCAGCAGCAGCCAGCGTAACACAGATACGCAGTATTTT
TRBD2	TRBJ2-1	-	TRBV6-5	CVAGVTYNEQFF	TGTGTAGCGGGGGTAACTTACAATGAGCAGTTCTTC
TRBD1	TRBJ1-1	-	TRBV7-9	CASRGQEMGAFF	TGTGCCAGCAGGGGACAGGAGATGGGCGCTTTCTTT
TRBD1	TRBJ2-7	-	TRBV11-2	CASSIRTGGRTTYEQYF	TGTGCCAGCAGCATACGGACAGGGGGCAGGACTACCTACGAGCAGTACTTC
-	TRBJ1-2	-	TRBV5-4	CASSLDRVDGYTF	TGTGCCAGCAGCTTGGACAGGGTCGACGGCTACACCTTC
TRBD1	TRBJ2-3	-	TRBV28	CASSWTGPLEASTDTQYF	TGTGCCAGCAGTTGGACAGGCCCTCTCGAGGCTAGCACAGATACGCAGTATTTT
-	TRBJ1-2	-	TRBV5-1	CASSLVPNYGYTF	TGCGCCAGCAGCTTGGTTCCGAACTATGGCTACACCTTC
-	TRBJ2-1	-	TRBV6-5	CASSYSGKGAYNEQFF	TGTGCCAGCAGTTACTCGGGCAAAGGGGCCTACAATGAGCAGTTCTTC
-	TRBJ2-5	-	TRBV4-1	CASSQAVWTDEQETQYF	TGCGCCAGCAGCCAAGCAGTATGGACAGACGAGCAAGAGACCCAGTACTTC
TRBD2	TRBJ2-1	-	TRBV11-2	CASRTWGGAYNEQFF	TGTGCCAGCAGAACGTGGGGGGGGGCCTACAATGAGCAGTTCTTC
-	TRBJ2-2	-	TRBV6-4	CASSEGDTGELFF	TGTGCCAGCAGTGAAGGGGACACCGGGGAGCTGTTTTTT
TRBD1	TRBJ2-7	-	TRBV5-1	CASSVRRGLYEQYF	TGCGCCAGCAGCGTCCGCAGGGGGCTATACGAGCAGTACTTC
TRBD1	TRBJ1-4	-	TRBV4-3	CASSQGTGVNEKLFF	TGCGCCAGCAGCCAAGGGACAGGGGTTAATGAAAAACTGTTTTTT
TRBD1	TRBJ2-5	-	TRBV2	CASSAGGGETQYF	TGTGCCAGCTCTGCAGGGGGCGGAGAGACCCAGTACTTC
TRBD1	TRBJ2-7	medium-sized	TRBV7-2	CASSKHGQGLGEQYF	TGTGCCAGCAGCAAACATGGACAGGGTTTGGGCGAGCAGTACTTC
-	TRBJ1-2	-	TRBV2	CASNSGHPNYGYTF	TGTGCCAGCAACTCGGGACACCCTAACTATGGCTACACCTTC
TRBD2	TRBJ2-3	-	TRBV4-2	CASSAVQRGSTDTQYF	TGTGCCAGCAGCGCCGTCCAGCGGGGGAGCACAGATACGCAGTATTTT
TRBD1	TRBJ2-7	-	TRBV27	CASSLYRGAYEQYF	TGTGCCAGCAGTTTGTACAGGGGAGCCTACGAGCAGTACTTC
-	TRBJ1-5	-	TRBV4-1	CASSQDGGYQPQHF	TGCGCCAGCAGCCAAGATGGAGGGTATCAGCCCCAGCATTTT
TRBD2	TRBJ2-3	-	TRBV9	CASSVEMGLAEDTQYF	TGTGCCAGCAGCGTAGAAATGGGACTAGCAGAAGATACGCAGTATTTT
-	TRBJ1-3	-	TRBV5-1	CASTLTSGTSNTIYF	TGCGCCAGCACCTTAACGTCCGGGACATCTAACACCATATATTTT
-	TRBJ2-7	-	TRBV19	CASSAPGLIQDEQYF	TGTGCCAGTAGTGCTCCGGGACTCATTCAAGACGAGCAGTACTTC
-	TRBJ1-2	-	TRBV30	CAWRSSPGGGYTF	TGTGCCTGGAGGTCCTCCCCCGGGGGTGGCTACACCTTC
-	TRBJ1-1	-	TRBV29-1	CSVAGGLEAFF	TGCAGCGTGGCCGGGGGGCTAGAAGCTTTCTTT
-	TRBJ1-5	-	TRBV10-2	CASSESNLGPFEQPQHF	TGCGCCAGCAGTGAGTCGAATCTGGGGCCGTTCGAACAGCCCCAGCATTTT
-	TRBJ2-1	-	TRBV4-3	CASSSGRRDSYNEQFF	TGCGCCAGCAGCTCCGGTCGGCGGGACTCCTACAATGAGCAGTTCTTC
TRBD1	TRBJ1-1	-	TRBV11-2	CASSSLQGAGTAFF	TGTGCCAGCAGCTCGTTGCAGGGGGCGGGTACGGCTTTCTTT
-	TRBJ2-6	-	TRBV28	CASEMGGPSGANVLTF	TGTGCCAGCGAGATGGGGGGGCCATCTGGGGCCAACGTCCTGACTTTC
-	TRBJ2-7	-	TRBV4-3	CASSQQRFYEQYF	TGCGCCAGCAGCCAACAGCGGTTCTACGAGCAGTACTTC
TRBD2	TRBJ2-1	-	TRBV7-2	CASSSISVAGGKNEQFF	TGTGCCAGCAGCTCTATATCGGTAGCGGGAGGTAAGAATGAGCAGTTCTTC
TRBD1	TRBJ2-7	-	TRBV6-1	CASSASTGASYEQYF	TGTGCCAGCAGTGCCTCGACAGGGGCTTCCTACGAGCAGTACTTC
-	TRBJ2-7	-	TRBV19	CASSTTGYSYEQYF	TGTGCCAGTAGTACAACAGGGTACTCCTACGAGCAGTACTTC
TRBD1	TRBJ1-2	-	TRBV7-2	CASSPKGQGANGYTF	TGTGCCAGCAGCCCAAAAGGGCAGGGGGCAAATGGCTACACCTTC
-	TRBJ1-2	-	TRBV5-1	CASSTQPRQNDGYTF	TGCGCCAGCAGCACACAACCTAGACAGAATGACGGCTACACCTTC